This T cell receptor (beta chain) is from a study of T cell responses to AZD1222 COVID-19 vaccine. The study's findings and limits: Spike as a whole was targeted by vaccine-associated CD4 TCRs, dominant at 160-218 and 743-854.

This CDR3 region has 16 residues. Sequenced by immunoSEQ multiplex PCR; TCRdb stores in-frame clones only, minus some. The sample contains fewer than 110,000 clones, approximately 89% of which appear only once. Notes on this clone: What it binds is not known.

The chain links TRBV21-1 to TRBJ1-2. TRBV21-1 constitutes a pseudogene. This receptor was obtained from an adult who received the AZD1222 COVID-19 vaccine. Sequencing was performed on peripheral blood, taken 28 days after the second AZD1222 dose. The chain's CDR3 is CASSKVGGGDNYGYTF. In DNA, the CDR3 is TGTGCCAGCAGCAAAGTTGGAGGGGGAGATAACTATGGCTACACCTTC.